This T cell receptor (beta chain) originates from a study of T cell responses to AZD1222 COVID-19 vaccine. CDR3 length equals 12 residues. The V gene lost 1 base and the J gene lost 6 bases, with 4 bases spanning the gap. Germline assignment: CDR1 SEHNR and CDR2 FQNEAQ (reference sequence). TCRdb's copy holds only in-frame clones and misses some; the assay was immunoSEQ multiplex PCR. Of roughly 140,000 clones in the sample, around 88% were seen once. J is TRBJ2-1 and V is TRBV7-9; D is uncertain. The starting material was peripheral blood, obtained on day 0 of AZD1222 vaccination. The clonotype comes from an adult in good health. In DNA, the CDR3 is TGTGCCAGCAGCTTAGGCCTCAATGAGCAGTTCTTC. Protein product: CASSLGLNEQFF.